This T cell receptor beta chain was profiled in a study of blood T cell repertoires in COVID-19. Study in general: PBMCs, B-cell-depleted T cells, or T cells provided the cDNA or gDNA that made up the material.

Trimming took off 0 bases at V and 6 bases at J, with 10 bases between the two ends. The CDR3 extends over 14 amino acids. The germline CDR1 and CDR2 sequences are SGHKS and YYEKEE (reference sequence). As handled by the study authors: Quantification of nucleated cells was approximated via reference gene primer amplification. Profiled with immunoSEQ multiplex PCR; TCRdb holds only in-frame clones, not every one. V, J and clone size are taken as reported in that table, and D and trimming were inferred from the DNA itself. The sample records fewer than 90,000 clones, 80% being singletons. The receptor comes from a woman of 80 years or more with acute or convalescent COVID-19. Material: peripheral blood. This chain uses TRBV5-5 with TRBJ1-5; D remains unclear. The CDR3 DNA reads as TGTGCCAGCAGCTTGGCCCGGGTCGGTCAGCCCCAGCATTTT. Translated: CASSLARVGQPQHF.